Each of the 10 T cell receptor beta chains below was sequenced from the same sample in a study of shared T cell receptors in the human thymus. Only in-frame clones appear in the TCRdb table, and some are missing; sequencing was by immunoSEQ multiplex PCR. The sample includes 700,000 to 750,000 clones, around 85% of them seen just once. These records were also assigned to another study, of human thymus T cells.

The sequenced sample was thymocytes. These receptors were obtained from a girl under three years old with a congenital heart defect.

This chain links TRBV27 with TRBJ1-1; maybe TRBD1 (5 bases). This CDR3 has 15 amino acids. The germline V gene encodes CDR1 MNHEY and CDR2 SMNVEV (reference sequence). V was shortened by 5 bases and J by 3 bases, with 16 bases between the two germline ends. The CDR3 sequence: CASSPRDSEDTEAFF. The CDR3 DNA is TGTGCCAGCAGTCCCCGGGACTCGGAGGACACTGAAGCTTTCTTT.

V gene TRBV7-2 combines with J gene TRBJ2-3; maybe TRBD1 (6 bases). Germline CDR1 SGHTA, CDR2 FQGNSA. The CDR3 is 15 amino acids. V was clipped by 3 bases and J by 0 bases, with 10 bases between them. The CDR3 spells CASSLDSFSTDTQYF. The DNA of the CDR3 is TGTGCCAGCAGCTTGGACAGCTTTAGCACAGATACGCAGTATTTT.

The V gene is TRBV4-1, the J gene TRBJ1-2; 10 bases fit TRBD1. The CDR3 runs to 14 residues. V shed 3 bases and J 8 bases; nucleotides not matched to a gene: 6. Germline lookup yields CDR1 MGHRA and CDR2 YSYEKL. CDR3 loop: CASSHPRDRGGYTF. In DNA, the CDR3 is TGCGCCAGCAGCCACCCCCGGGACAGGGGCGGCTACACCTTC.

The chain uses TRBV6-5 and TRBJ1-6; D might be TRBD1 (5 bases). CDR3 length: 12 residues. V dropped 1 base and J dropped 16 bases, with 11 bases sitting between them. Germline V gene data show CDR1 as MNHEY and CDR2 as SVGAGI. CDR3: CASSYFGGSLHF. CDR3 DNA: TGTGCCAGCAGTTACTTCGGGGGGTCGCTCCACTTT.

The rearrangement joins TRBV6-1 to TRBJ1-4, with D possibly TRBD1 on 5 matching bases. V dropped 5 bases and J dropped 5 bases, with 15 bases sitting between them. Germline V gives CDR1 MNHNS, CDR2 SASEGT. CDR3 length equals 15 residues. The CDR3 is CASSSPRRGNEKLFF. The DNA of the CDR3 is TGTGCCAGCAGTTCCCCCCGCCGGGGGAATGAAAAACTGTTTTTT.

V is TRBV7-2 and J is TRBJ1-2, with 8 bases fitting TRBD1. V lost 8 bases to trimming and J lost 3 bases; unmatched junction nucleotides: 14. The CDR3 has 16 amino acids. The germline gives CDR1 SGHTA, CDR2 FQGNSA. CDR3 nucleotide sequence: TGTGCCAGCGGGAAAACAGGGGGTGCTACCCACTATGGCTACACCTTC. Protein: CASGKTGGATHYGYTF.

The chain couples TRBV7-2 to TRBJ1-1; D is perhaps TRBD1 (6 bases). Germline assignment: CDR1 SGHTA and CDR2 FQGNSA. This CDR3 spans 16 amino acids. The ends were cut back, 4 bases at V and 1 base at J, with 16 bases in the middle. The CDR3 DNA sequence: TGTGCCAGCAGCTCAGAACAGGGTCAGAAGAACACTGAAGCTTTCTTT. Residues: CASSSEQGQKNTEAFF.

The CDR3: CASSWTNPNSSYNEQFF. The CDR3 coding sequence is TGTGCCAGCAGCTGGACAAATCCAAATAGCTCCTACAATGAGCAGTTCTTC. The chain links TRBV13 to TRBJ2-1; tentative D call: TRBD1 (5 bases). The germline V and J ends were trimmed by 4 bases and 0 bases, with 16 bases remaining between them. The CDR3 extends over 17 amino acids. From germline, CDR1 is PRHDT and CDR2 FYEKMQ (reference sequence).

This clone occurred a few times. CDR3 sequence reads: CASSSGQGAYGYTF. Written as DNA, the CDR3 is TGTGCCAGCAGTTCAGGGCAGGGGGCATATGGCTACACCTTC. V is TRBV28 and J is TRBJ1-2; 8 nucleotides match TRBD1. V lost 4 bases and J lost 5; bases outside the gene matches: 6. CDR1 is MDHEN and CDR2 is SYDVKM in the germline V gene. The CDR3 runs to 14 residues.

This clone showed up just once. J is TRBJ1-2 and V is TRBV2; tentatively, D is TRBD1 (6 bases). V lost 6 bases and J 7 bases, leaving 21 bases between the germline ends. Per the germline V gene, CDR1 is SNHLY and CDR2 is FYNNEI. This CDR3 contains 15 residues. The CDR3 region is CASRANNRAGAGYTF. The CDR3 region has the DNA TGTGCCAGCAGAGCGAATAACAGGGCCGGGGCTGGCTACACCTTC.